This entry describes one T cell receptor beta chain. Antigen specificity is unknown. The same CDR3 is also encoded by other DNA sequences in this sample. With 60 Vbeta and 13 Jbeta primers, the PCR was carried out. Some clones are missing from TCRdb's copy, which holds only in-frame ones; the method was immunoSEQ multiplex PCR. This sample carries roughly 150,000 clones, about 75% of them seen once, and the ten largest clones take 1.5% to 2%. This entry is derived from a study of cytomegalovirus exposure and HLA in healthy donors. Study overall: From about 179 million T cells, an earlier analysis saw 90 million to 130 million unique TCR beta sequences.

The study, taken as a whole, reports: The classifier reportedly diagnosed cytomegalovirus status with high sensitivity and specificity. What was likely a sequencing artifact was a cluster of highly shared sequence variants.

The germline V and J ends were trimmed by 2 bases and 1 base, with 3 bases remaining between them. The CDR3 loop spans 12 amino acids. Germline V lookup: CDR1 GTSNPN, CDR2 SVGIG (reference sequence). This chain connects TRBV30 to TRBJ2-1; D is ambiguous. Sample: PBMCs. The sequence derives from a woman in her 30s in good health and CMV-seronegative. CDR3 sequence reads: CAWSPSYNEQFF. DNA of the CDR3: TGTGCCTGGAGTCCGTCCTACAATGAGCAGTTCTTC.